Listed below are T cell receptor beta chains from one sample, sequenced in a study of blood T cell repertoires in COVID-19. Produced via immunoSEQ multiplex PCR; TCRdb's table is partial and in-frame only. This table holds about 250,000 clones, roughly 86% found once. The material sequenced was peripheral blood. All receptors derive from a woman aged 80 or over with COVID-19, enrolled during active disease. Both conserved end residues are part of each CDR3. Each record gives: D gene, V gene, CDR3 protein. The D gene is left open where the match is weak.

TRBD1	TRBV30	CASGTGGDYGYTF
-	TRBV5-1	CASSKVTGLYTEAFF
-	TRBV18	CASSRWDKNTEAFF
TRBD2	TRBV7-2	CASSLTSVVGNEQFF
-	TRBV6-5	CASSYSSPGDTQYF
-	TRBV24-1	CATSGRYGYTF
TRBD1	TRBV6-2/TRBV6-3	CASSGTGESYGYTF
TRBD2	TRBV7-8	CASSFGLGPPDTQYF
TRBD1	TRBV19	CASSILTGAYEQYF
-	TRBV28	CASSPQVSTDTQYF
-	TRBV30	CAWSVPPRLAATYEQYF
-	TRBV6-4	CASSVESGETQYF
-	TRBV20-1	CSPSPPAFTEAFF
-	TRBV5-4	CASSVGGGDTEAFF
-	TRBV5-1	CASSPEGQAYYEQYF
TRBD1	TRBV5-8	CASSWGGDRVRNYGYTF
-	TRBV5-1	CASSLFSAGSETQYF
-	TRBV3-1/TRBV3-2	CASSQGPGIANYGYTF
-	TRBV3-1/TRBV3-2	CASSPGGSRTDTQYF
-	TRBV3-1/TRBV3-2	CASSPSGSSYYYGYTF
-	TRBV7-2	CASSLGATYYGYTF
TRBD1	TRBV19	CASTPPGTGVYGYTF
TRBD1	TRBV5-1	CASSFRGTGGETQYF
-	TRBV5-8	CASSFLGLLSNQPQHF